These 24 T cell receptor beta chains came from one sample sequenced in a study of HIV-infected patients and healthy controls. Reverse transcription used 450 to 650 ng RNA and constant-region primers for alpha and beta. Separate chain-specific third strand synthesis with multiplexing indices produced the alpha and beta libraries. TCRdb reprocessed the 5' RACE reads via MiXCR and lists one record per CDR3 protein. The sample holds approximately 11,000 distinct CDR3 sequences, about a tenth seen once. All unsorted peripheral T cells were captured because whole blood was used without fractionation. The sample here was blood, taken before antiretroviral therapy. All receptors come from an adult with HIV infection. The donor label of this sample is uncertain.

This clonotype was seen at least ten times. V and J are TRBV7-2 and TRBJ2-3; weak D call: TRBD2 (6 bases). CDR1 and CDR2 from the germline V gene are SGHTA and FQGNSA. The CDR3 extends over 17 amino acids. Between the trimmed V and J ends, which lost 0 bases and 7 bases, there was a span of 20 bases. CDR3 protein: CASSLAGGREFSNTQYF. The DNA of the CDR3 is TGTGCCAGCAGCTTAGCCGGAGGCCGGGAGTTTTCGAATACGCAGTATTTT.

V and J are TRBV7-2 and TRBJ1-4; D perhaps matches TRBD1 (5 bases). This CDR3 spans 15 amino acids. CDR1 and CDR2 from the germline V gene are SGHTA and FQGNSA. V lost 5 bases to trimming and J lost 6 bases, with 16 bases between them. CDR3 in DNA: TGTGCCAGCAGCCCCCGGGACCGGCATGATGAAAAACTGTTTTTT. Its protein is CASSPRDRHDEKLFF.

This clonotype was detected ten times or more. J is TRBJ1-4 and V is TRBV27, with a tentative D call TRBD1 (6 bases). Trimming removed 0 bases from V and 4 bases from J, with 9 bases in between. This CDR3 has 15 residues. CDR1 is MNHEY, CDR2 SMNVEV, per germline (reference sequence). The CDR3 DNA reads as TGTGCCAGCAGTTTATCTGGGACATATAATGAAAAACTGTTTTTT. Translation: CASSLSGTYNEKLFF.

J is TRBJ2-5 and V is TRBV19; D not certain. V was pared by 5 bases and J by 4 bases, with 8 bases between. CDR1 and CDR2 from the germline V gene are LNHDA and SQIVND (reference sequence). The CDR3 has 12 amino acids. The CDR3 DNA follows: TGTGCCAGTAGTGTCTGGGGAGAGACCCAGTACTTC. Its protein is CASSVWGETQYF.

This clonotype has ten or more counts. The rearrangement links TRBV6-1 to TRBJ2-3; the D gene is possibly TRBD2 (6 bases). V was shortened by 5 bases and J by 3 bases, with 12 bases between the two germline ends. The CDR3 runs 14 residues. Germline CDR1 MNHNS, CDR2 SASEGT. CDR3 DNA: TGTGCCAGCAGTCGGGAGCACCGGACAGATACGCAGTATTTT. As protein: CASSREHRTDTQYF.

The V call is TRBV28, the J call TRBJ1-2, with D unresolved. The V end lost 8 bases, the J end lost 5 bases, and 6 bases lay between the germline ends. Germline V gene sequence: CDR1 MDHEN, CDR2 SYDVKM. The CDR3 covers 10 residues. CDR3 loop: CASERYGYTF. CDR3 nucleotide sequence: TGTGCCAGCGAACGGTATGGCTACACCTTC.

This sequence joins TRBV20-1 and TRBJ1-1, with D hard to call. The germline CDR1 and CDR2 sequences are DFQATT and SNEGSKA (reference sequence). This CDR3 has 12 residues. V was shortened by 6 bases and J by 1 base, with 9 bases between the two germline ends. The chain's CDR3 is CSAATPNTEAFF. The DNA of the CDR3 is TGCAGTGCGGCGACACCGAACACTGAAGCTTTCTTT.

The V call is TRBV14, the J call TRBJ1-6; D not certain. Germline CDR1 and CDR2: SGHDN and FVKESK. V lost 6 bases and J lost 7, with 10 bases in between. The CDR3 extends over 13 amino acids. CDR3 DNA: TGTGCCAGCAGACAATTCGTGAATTCACCCCTCCACTTT. Translated, it gives CASRQFVNSPLHF.

This clonotype was seen ten or more times. The chain recombines TRBV5-1 with TRBJ1-6, with no clear D. V lost 0 bases and J lost 0, with 4 bases in between. CDR3 size: 15 residues. Germline loops: CDR1 SGHRS, CDR2 YFSETQ. The chain's CDR3 is CASSLEGSYNSPLHF. The CDR3 DNA reads TGCGCCAGCAGCTTGGAAGGCTCCTATAATTCACCCCTCCACTTT. The full variable domain, its missing parts supplied by reference TRBV5-1 and TRBJ1-6, is KAGVTQTPRYLIKTRGQQVTLSCSPISGHRSVSWYQQTPGQGLQFLFEYFSETQRNKGNFPGRFSGRQFSNSRSEMNVSTLELGDSALYLCASSLEGSYNSPLHFGNGTRLTVT.

The table lists this clonotype with many counts. This chain links TRBV6-5 with TRBJ2-3; D perhaps matches TRBD1 (5 bases). Per the germline V gene, CDR1 is MNHEY and CDR2 is SVGAGI. CDR3 length equals 15 residues. V lost 4 bases and J lost 4, with 15 bases in between. CDR3 sequence (DNA): TGTGCCAGCAGTTCGTGGGTCCAGGGCGCAGATACGCAGTATTTT. Residues: CASSSWVQGADTQYF.

The sample holds many counts of this clonotype. The J gene is TRBJ2-3, the V gene TRBV5-4; 10 positions agree with TRBD1. The CDR3 extends over 17 amino acids. The V gene's germline CDR1 is SGHNT and CDR2 YYREEE (reference sequence). J lost 4 bases, V lost 0 bases, and 8 bases had no gene match. The CDR3 sequence is CASSLGPGQGRADTQYF. The CDR3 DNA sequence: TGTGCCAGCAGCTTGGGTCCGGGACAGGGGAGGGCAGATACGCAGTATTTT. The whole variable domain, filled in from reference TRBV5-4 and TRBJ2-3, reads ETGVTQSPTHLIKTRGQQVTLRCSSQSGHNTVSWYQQALGQGPQFIFQYYREEENGRGNFPPRFSGLQFPNYSSELNVNALELDDSALYLCASSLGPGQGRADTQYFGPGTRLTVL.

The table lists this clonotype with many counts. The rearrangement links TRBV7-2 to TRBJ1-1; 8 positions match TRBD1. J gave up 2 bases and V 5 bases, and 4 bases lay outside the gene matches. Germline V gene data show CDR1 as SGHTA and CDR2 as FQGNSA. The CDR3 covers 14 residues. The CDR3 coding sequence is TGTGCCAGCAGCCCCGGACAGGGAAACACTGAAGCTTTCTTT. Amino acid sequence: CASSPGQGNTEAFF.

This clonotype appeared many times. The chain uses TRBV20-1 and TRBJ1-2; D call uncertain. CDR3 size: 11 residues. The germline V gene encodes CDR1 DFQATT and CDR2 SNEGSKA (reference sequence). Trimming took off 4 bases at V and 8 bases at J, with 11 bases between the two ends. CDR3 in amino acids: CSAIESAGYTF. CDR3 DNA: TGCAGTGCTATTGAAAGTGCCGGCTACACCTTC.

This clonotype was picked up a small number of times. The chain carries TRBV6-1 and TRBJ2-1; 15 bases align to TRBD2. The CDR3 contains 17 residues. Per germline, CDR1 MNHNS and CDR2 SASEGT. Trimming took 7 bases from V and 6 from J; bases not matched to a gene: 10. In DNA form, the CDR3 reads TGTGCCAGCACCGAGGCCGGACTAGCGGGAGGGCGCAATGAGCAGTTCTTC. As protein: CASTEAGLAGGRNEQFF.

This clonotype is medium-sized in the sample. This sequence joins TRBV3-2 and TRBJ2-1; the DNA was not used to check the table's D call, TRBD1. TRBV3-2 is annotated as a pseudogene. The CDR3 extends over 15 amino acids. The CDR3 bases are TGTGCCAGCAGCCAAGCCCTCTCCCGGTACAATGAGCAGTTCTTC. This gives the protein CASSQALSRYNEQFF.

This clonotype occurred many times. The V gene is TRBV20-1, the J gene TRBJ2-3; D unresolved. The CDR3 runs to 15 residues. Trimming removed 3 bases at V and 0 bases at J, with 13 bases between. From germline, CDR1 is DFQATT and CDR2 SNEGSKA (reference sequence). Here the CDR3 reads CSASPAFASTDTQYF. As DNA, the CDR3 is TGCAGTGCTAGTCCCGCCTTCGCTAGCACAGATACGCAGTATTTT.

This clonotype showed up many times. The chain uses TRBV5-5 and TRBJ1-2; 9 bases are shared with TRBD1. V lost 4 bases to trimming and J lost 1 base; unmatched junction nucleotides: 8. There are 16 residues in the CDR3. From germline, CDR1 is SGHKS and CDR2 YYEKEE (reference sequence). The CDR3: CASSPAGTGFNYGYTF. In DNA, the CDR3 is TGTGCCAGCAGCCCCGCCGGGACAGGGTTTAACTATGGCTACACCTTC.

This clonotype rates as medium-sized (0.01 to 0.1%). J is TRBJ2-1 and V is TRBV10-1, with D uncertain. The CDR3 loop spans 15 amino acids. In germline, CDR1 is WNHNN, CDR2 SYGVQD (reference sequence). V gave up 3 bases and J gave up 6 bases, with 15 bases separating them. In DNA, the CDR3 is TGCGCCAGCAGTGATGAATTCGGGCTGGGCAATGAGCAGTTCTTC. Protein: CASSDEFGLGNEQFF.

This clonotype was counted at least ten times. The rearrangement uses TRBV20-1 and TRBJ1-5; TRBD1 agrees at 7 bases. Germline CDR1 is DFQATT and CDR2 is SNEGSKA (reference sequence). After removal of 6 bases from V and 5 bases from J, the junction contained 7 bases not matched to a gene. This CDR3 has 13 residues. CDR3 amino acids: CSAWTGPHQPQHF. The CDR3, as DNA: TGCAGTGCCTGGACAGGCCCCCATCAGCCCCAGCATTTT.

This clonotype was seen many times. The chain links TRBV6-6 to TRBJ2-5; D is unclear. Trimming removed 7 bases at V and 4 bases at J, with 22 bases between. This CDR3 contains 16 residues. Germline CDR1 is MNHNY and CDR2 is SVGAGI (reference sequence). CDR3 amino acids: CASTLITGTSPETQYF. The CDR3 nucleotides are TGTGCCAGCACCCTCATAACGGGCACCTCCCCAGAGACCCAGTACTTC.

This clonotype was recorded at least ten times. The chain carries TRBV27 and TRBJ1-1; no reliable D call. Germline V lookup: CDR1 MNHEY, CDR2 SMNVEV (reference sequence). The CDR3 sequence is 15 residues long. The germline V and J ends were trimmed by 3 bases and 3 bases, with 14 bases remaining between them. For the CDR3, the DNA is TGTGCCAGCAGTTTGGCTCGGCAAAGGGACACTGAAGCTTTCTTT. Its protein product is CASSLARQRDTEAFF.

Ten or more counts support this clonotype. V usage is TRBV24-1 and J usage is TRBJ2-2, with 8 bases that match TRBD2. The CDR3 has 17 residues. V was clipped by 11 bases and J by 2 bases; unmatched bases: 15. Germline V lookup: CDR1 KGHDR, CDR2 SFDVKD. CDR3 sequence (DNA): TGTGCCAGTGCCGGGACTAGTAATTATCCTAACACCGGGGAGCTGTTTTTT. Its protein is CASAGTSNYPNTGELFF.

A few counts support this clonotype. The chain recombines TRBV29-1 with TRBJ1-1, with 7 bases identical to TRBD1. V lost 6 bases to trimming and J lost 4 bases; unmatched junction nucleotides: 11. The CDR3 consists of 14 residues. Germline V lookup: CDR1 SQVTM, CDR2 ANQGSEA. The CDR3: CSVLVGGGGTEAFF. CDR3 coding DNA: TGCAGCGTGTTGGTGGGAGGGGGCGGCACTGAAGCTTTCTTT.

Concerning this clonotype: One end of the junction varies from germline; a read error may be responsible. The chain couples TRBV3-1 to TRBJ2-3; 8 bases fit TRBD1. CDR1 and CDR2 from the germline V gene are LGHDT and YNNKEL (reference sequence). This CDR3 contains 14 residues. Here the CDR3 DNA reads TGTGCCAGCAGCCGCGACAGGGGCACAGATACGCAGAATTTT. This gives the protein CASSRDRGTDTQNF.